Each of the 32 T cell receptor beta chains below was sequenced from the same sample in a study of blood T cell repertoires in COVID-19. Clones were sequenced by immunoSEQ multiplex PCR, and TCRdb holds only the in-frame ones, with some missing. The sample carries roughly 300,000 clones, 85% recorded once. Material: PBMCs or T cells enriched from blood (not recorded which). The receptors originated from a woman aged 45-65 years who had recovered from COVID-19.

Written as DNA, the CDR3 is TGTGCCAGCAGCCCGACAGGGGCGGGCACTGAAGCTTTCTTT. Translated: CASSPTGAGTEAFF. The chain couples TRBV5-6 to TRBJ1-1; TRBD1 matches at 8 bases. The junction had 6 bases not matched to a gene; V was cut back by 4 bases and J by 4 bases. The CDR3 contains 14 residues. Germline V gives CDR1 SGHDT, CDR2 YYEEEE.

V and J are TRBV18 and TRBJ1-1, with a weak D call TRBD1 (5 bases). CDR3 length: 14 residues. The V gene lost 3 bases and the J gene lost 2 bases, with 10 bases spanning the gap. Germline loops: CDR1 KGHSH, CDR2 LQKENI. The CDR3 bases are TGTGCCAGCTCACCGGGGCATAAAAACACTGAAGCTTTCTTT. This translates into CASSPGHKNTEAFF.

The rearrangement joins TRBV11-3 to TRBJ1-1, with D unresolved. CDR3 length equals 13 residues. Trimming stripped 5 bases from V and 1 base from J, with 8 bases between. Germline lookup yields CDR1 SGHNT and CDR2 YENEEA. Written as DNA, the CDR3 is TGTGCCAGCAGCCTACAGCAGAACACTGAAGCTTTCTTT. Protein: CASSLQQNTEAFF.

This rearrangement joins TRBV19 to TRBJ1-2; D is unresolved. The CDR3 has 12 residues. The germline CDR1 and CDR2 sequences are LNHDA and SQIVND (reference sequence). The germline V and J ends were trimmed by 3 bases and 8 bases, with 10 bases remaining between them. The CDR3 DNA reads TGTGCCAGTAGTATTTACGGGGAAGGCTACACCTTC. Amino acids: CASSIYGEGYTF. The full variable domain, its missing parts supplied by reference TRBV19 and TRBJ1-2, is DGGITQSPKYLFRKEGQNVTLSCEQNLNHDAMYWYRQDPGQGLRLIYYSQIVNDFQKGDIAEGYSVSREKKESFPLTVTSAQKNPTAFYLCASSIYGEGYTFGSGTRLTVV.

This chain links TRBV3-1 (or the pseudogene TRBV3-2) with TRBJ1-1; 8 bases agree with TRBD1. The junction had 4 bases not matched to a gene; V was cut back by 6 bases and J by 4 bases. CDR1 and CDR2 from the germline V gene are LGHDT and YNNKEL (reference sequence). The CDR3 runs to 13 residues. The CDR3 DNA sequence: TGTGCCAGCAGGCAAACAGGGGGCACTGAAGCTTTCTTT. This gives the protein CASRQTGGTEAFF.

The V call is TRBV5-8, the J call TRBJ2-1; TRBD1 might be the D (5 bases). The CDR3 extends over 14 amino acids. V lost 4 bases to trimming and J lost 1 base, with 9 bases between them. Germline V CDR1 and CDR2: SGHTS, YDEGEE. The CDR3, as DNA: TGTGCCAGCAGCCCAGGACAATCCTACAATGAGCAGTTCTTC. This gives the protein CASSPGQSYNEQFF.

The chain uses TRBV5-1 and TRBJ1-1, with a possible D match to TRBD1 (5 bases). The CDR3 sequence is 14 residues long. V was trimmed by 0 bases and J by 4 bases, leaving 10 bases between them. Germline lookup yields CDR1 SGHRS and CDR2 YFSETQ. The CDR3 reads CASSLGGDPTEAFF. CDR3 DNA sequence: TGCGCCAGCAGCTTGGGGGGGGACCCCACTGAAGCTTTCTTT.

CDR3 in DNA: TGTGCCACCAGCAGTCGACAGTTCACTGAAGCTTTCTTT. Protein product: CATSSRQFTEAFF. The rearrangement uses TRBV15 and TRBJ1-1; TRBD1 might be the D (5 bases). Germline assignment: CDR1 LNHNV and CDR2 YYDKDF (reference sequence). The V end was cut by 3 bases, the J end by 4 bases, with 9 bases between. This CDR3 has 13 amino acids.

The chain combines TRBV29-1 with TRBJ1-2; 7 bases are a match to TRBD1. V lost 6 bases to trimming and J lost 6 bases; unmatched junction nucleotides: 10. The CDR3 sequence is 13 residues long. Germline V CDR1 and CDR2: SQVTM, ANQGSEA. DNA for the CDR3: TGCAGCGTGGAGACACAGGGGTTGGATGGCTACACCTTC. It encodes CSVETQGLDGYTF. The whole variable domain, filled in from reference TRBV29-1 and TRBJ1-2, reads SAVISQKPSRDICQRGTSLTIQCQVDSQVTMMFWYRQQPGQSLTLIATANQGSEATYESGFVIDKFPISRPNLTFSTLTVSNMSPEDSSIYLCSVETQGLDGYTFGSGTRLTVV.

The CDR3 bases are TGTGCCAGCAGACGGACAGGGGGCCCCTACGAGCAGTACTTC. It translates to CASRRTGGPYEQYF. The V call is TRBV7-2, the J call TRBJ2-7; 11 nucleotides match TRBD1. The J segment lost 2 bases and the V segment lost 6 bases, leaving 3 bases of the junction unmatched. CDR3 length equals 14 residues. The germline gives CDR1 SGHTA, CDR2 FQGNSA.

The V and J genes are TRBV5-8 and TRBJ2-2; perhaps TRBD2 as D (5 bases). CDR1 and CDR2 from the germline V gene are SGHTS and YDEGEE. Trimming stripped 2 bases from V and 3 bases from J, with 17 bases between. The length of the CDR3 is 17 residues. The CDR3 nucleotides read TGTGCCAGCAGCTTACCCAGGAGCGGAAGAGACACCGGGGAGCTGTTTTTT. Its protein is CASSLPRSGRDTGELFF. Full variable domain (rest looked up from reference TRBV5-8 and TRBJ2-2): EAGVTQSPTHLIKTRGQQATLRCSPISGHTSVYWYQQALGLGLQFLLWYDEGEERNRGNFPPRFSGRQFPNYSSELNVNALELEDSALYLCASSLPRSGRDTGELFFGEGSRLTVL.

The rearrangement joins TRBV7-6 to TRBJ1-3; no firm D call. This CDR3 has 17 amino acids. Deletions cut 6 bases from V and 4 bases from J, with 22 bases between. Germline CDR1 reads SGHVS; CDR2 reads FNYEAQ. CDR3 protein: CASSPGGTPMSGNTIYF. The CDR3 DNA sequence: TGTGCCAGCAGTCCAGGAGGCACCCCAATGAGCGGAAACACCATATATTTT.

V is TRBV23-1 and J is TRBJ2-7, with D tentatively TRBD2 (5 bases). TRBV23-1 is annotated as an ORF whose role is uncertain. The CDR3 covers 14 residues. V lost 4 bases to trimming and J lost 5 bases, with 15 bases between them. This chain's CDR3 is CASSLNGLFHEQYF. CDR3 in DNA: TGCGCCAGCAGTCTTAACGGACTCTTTCACGAGCAGTACTTC.

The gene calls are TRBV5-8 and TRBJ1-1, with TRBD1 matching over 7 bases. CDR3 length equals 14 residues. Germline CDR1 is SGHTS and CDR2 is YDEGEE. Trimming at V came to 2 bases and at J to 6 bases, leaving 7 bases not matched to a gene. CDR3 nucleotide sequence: TGTGCCAGCAGCTTCGAACAGGGGCGGCCTGAAGCTTTCTTT. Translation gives CASSFEQGRPEAFF.

In nucleotides, the CDR3 is TGTGCCAGCAGCTTGTCCTTGCCCCGGACTAGCGGGATGACGCAGTATTTT. Residues: CASSLSLPRTSGMTQYF. The rearrangement uses TRBV5-6 and TRBJ2-3; TRBD2 aligns across 12 bases. CDR1 is SGHDT and CDR2 is YYEEEE in the germline V gene. After removal of 1 base from V and 9 bases from J, the junction contained 12 bases not matched to a gene. The CDR3 loop spans 17 amino acids.

The CDR3 loop is CASSRTPGQENNEQFF. Here the CDR3 DNA reads TGTGCCAGCAGTAGAACCCCGGGACAAGAAAACAATGAGCAGTTCTTC. V gene TRBV7-8 combines with J gene TRBJ2-1; TRBD1 might be the D (6 bases). Germline V lookup: CDR1 SGHVS, CDR2 FQNEAQ. This CDR3 has 16 amino acids. Trimming took off 6 bases at V and 5 bases at J, with 20 bases between the two ends.

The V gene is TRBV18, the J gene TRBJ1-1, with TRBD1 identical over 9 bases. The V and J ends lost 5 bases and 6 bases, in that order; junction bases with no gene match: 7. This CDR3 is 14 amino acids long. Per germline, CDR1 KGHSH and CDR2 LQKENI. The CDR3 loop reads CASSKQGARSEAFF. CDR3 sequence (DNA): TGTGCCAGCTCAAAACAGGGGGCTAGGTCTGAAGCTTTCTTT.

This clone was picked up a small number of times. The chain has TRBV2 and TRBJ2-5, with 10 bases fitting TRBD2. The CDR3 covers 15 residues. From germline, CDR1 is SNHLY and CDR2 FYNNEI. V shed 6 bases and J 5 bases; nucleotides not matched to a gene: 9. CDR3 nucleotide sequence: TGTGCCAGCAGCCGACAGCGGGGGGGCGGGGAGACCCAGTACTTC. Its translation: CASSRQRGGGETQYF.

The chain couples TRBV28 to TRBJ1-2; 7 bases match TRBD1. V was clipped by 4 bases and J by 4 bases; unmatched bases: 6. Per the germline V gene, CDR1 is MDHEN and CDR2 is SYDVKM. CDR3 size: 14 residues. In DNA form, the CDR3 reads TGTGCCAGCAGTTGGCCAGGGGGGACCTATGGCTACACCTTC. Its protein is CASSWPGGTYGYTF.

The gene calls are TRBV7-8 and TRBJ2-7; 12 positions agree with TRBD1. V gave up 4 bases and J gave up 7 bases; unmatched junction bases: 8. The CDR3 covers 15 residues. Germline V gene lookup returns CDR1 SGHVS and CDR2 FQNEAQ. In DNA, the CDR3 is TGTGCCAGCAGCTCACAGGGACAGGGGGCCGGGGAGCAGTACTTC. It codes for CASSSQGQGAGEQYF.

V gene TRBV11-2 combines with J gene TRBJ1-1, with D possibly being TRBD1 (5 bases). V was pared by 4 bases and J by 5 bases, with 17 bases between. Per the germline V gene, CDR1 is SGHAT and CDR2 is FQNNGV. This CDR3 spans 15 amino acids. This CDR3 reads CASSSRQLRQTEAFF. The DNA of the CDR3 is TGTGCCAGCAGCTCCAGACAGTTAAGACAAACTGAAGCTTTCTTT.

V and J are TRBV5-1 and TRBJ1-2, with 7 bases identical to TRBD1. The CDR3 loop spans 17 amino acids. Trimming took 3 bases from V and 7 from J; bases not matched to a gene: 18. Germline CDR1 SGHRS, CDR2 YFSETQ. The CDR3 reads CASSYTYPEQGSSGYTF. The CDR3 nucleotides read TGCGCCAGCAGCTACACTTACCCCGAACAGGGGTCAAGTGGCTACACCTTC.

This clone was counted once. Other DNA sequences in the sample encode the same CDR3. This CDR3 reads CASSLTGVNTEAFF. CDR3 in DNA: TGTGCCAGCAGCTTAACAGGGGTGAACACTGAAGCTTTCTTT. The chain is built from TRBV7-9 and TRBJ1-1; 7 bases agree with TRBD1. V shed 2 bases and J 0 bases; nucleotides not matched to a gene: 0. Germline V lookup: CDR1 SEHNR, CDR2 FQNEAQ (reference sequence). The CDR3 runs to 14 residues.

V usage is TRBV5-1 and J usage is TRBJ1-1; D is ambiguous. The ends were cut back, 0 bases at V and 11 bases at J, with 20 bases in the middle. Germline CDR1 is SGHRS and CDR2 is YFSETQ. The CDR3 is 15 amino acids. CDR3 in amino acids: CASSLGETVQTSAFF. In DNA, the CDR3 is TGCGCCAGCAGCTTGGGGGAGACTGTCCAGACCTCCGCTTTCTTT.

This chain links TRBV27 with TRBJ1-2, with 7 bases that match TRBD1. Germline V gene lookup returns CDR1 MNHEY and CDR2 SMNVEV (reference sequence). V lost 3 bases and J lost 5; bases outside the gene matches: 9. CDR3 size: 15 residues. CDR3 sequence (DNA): TGTGCCAGCAGTTTCCGCCCTGGCAGGGGGTATGGCTACACCTTC. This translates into CASSFRPGRGYGYTF.

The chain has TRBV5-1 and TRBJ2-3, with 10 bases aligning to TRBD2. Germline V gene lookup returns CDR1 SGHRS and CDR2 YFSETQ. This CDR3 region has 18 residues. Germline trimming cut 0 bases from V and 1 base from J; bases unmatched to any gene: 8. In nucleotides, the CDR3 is TGCGCCAGCAGCTTGGGGGCTAGCGGGAGTGATGGCACAGATACGCAGTATTTT. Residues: CASSLGASGSDGTDTQYF. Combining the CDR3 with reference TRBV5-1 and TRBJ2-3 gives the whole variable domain KAGVTQTPRYLIKTRGQQVTLSCSPISGHRSVSWYQQTPGQGLQFLFEYFSETQRNKGNFPGRFSGRQFSNSRSEMNVSTLELGDSALYLCASSLGASGSDGTDTQYFGPGTRLTVL.

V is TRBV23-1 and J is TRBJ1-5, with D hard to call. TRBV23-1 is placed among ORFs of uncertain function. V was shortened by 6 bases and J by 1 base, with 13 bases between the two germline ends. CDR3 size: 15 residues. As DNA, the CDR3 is TGCGCCAGCAGCGTCGGGGTTTCAAGCAATCAGCCCCAGCATTTT. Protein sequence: CASSVGVSSNQPQHF.

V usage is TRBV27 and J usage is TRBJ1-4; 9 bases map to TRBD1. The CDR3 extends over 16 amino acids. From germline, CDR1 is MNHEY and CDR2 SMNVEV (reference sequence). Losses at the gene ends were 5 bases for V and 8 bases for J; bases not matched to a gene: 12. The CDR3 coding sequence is TGTGCCAGCAGTCGCCTTCCGGGACAGGGAGGAGAAAAACTGTTTTTT. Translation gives CASSRLPGQGGEKLFF.

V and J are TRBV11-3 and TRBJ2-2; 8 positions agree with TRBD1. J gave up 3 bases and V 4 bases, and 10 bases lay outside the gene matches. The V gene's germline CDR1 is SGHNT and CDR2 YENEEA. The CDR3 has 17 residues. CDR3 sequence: CASSSKWTGTDTGELFF. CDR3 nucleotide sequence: TGTGCCAGCAGCTCTAAGTGGACAGGGACGGACACCGGGGAGCTGTTTTTT.

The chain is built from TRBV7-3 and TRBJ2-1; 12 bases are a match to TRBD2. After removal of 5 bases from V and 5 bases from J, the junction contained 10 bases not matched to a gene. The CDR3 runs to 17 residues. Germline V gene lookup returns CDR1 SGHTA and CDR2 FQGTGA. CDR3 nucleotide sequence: TGTGCCAGCAGCCAACTAGCGGGGGGCCCTTTGAACAATGAGCAGTTCTTC. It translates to CASSQLAGGPLNNEQFF.

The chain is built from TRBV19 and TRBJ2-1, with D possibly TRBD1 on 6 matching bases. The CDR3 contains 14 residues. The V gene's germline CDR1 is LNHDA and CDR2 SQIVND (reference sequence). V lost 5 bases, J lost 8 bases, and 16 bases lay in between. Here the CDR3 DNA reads TGTGCCAGTAGTCTTAGAGGGGGTCGGGATGAGCAGTTCTTC. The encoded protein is CASSLRGGRDEQFF.

CDR3 nucleotide sequence: TGTGCCAGCAGCCAGGCCGGGACACATAATCAGCCCCAGCATTTT. Encoded protein: CASSQAGTHNQPQHF. The chain couples TRBV14 to TRBJ1-5; D may be TRBD1 (6 bases). Trimming cost V 3 bases and J 4 bases, with 13 bases left between them. Germline assignment: CDR1 SGHDN and CDR2 FVKESK. This CDR3 has 15 amino acids.